The entry below gives a single T cell receptor (beta chain) sequence along with its context. TCRdb's table, derived via immunoSEQ multiplex PCR, lists solely in-frame clones and lacks some. The table includes about 360,000 clones, around 87% detected once. This sample was taken from a study of blood T cell repertoires in COVID-19. For the study at large: Cohort 3 recovery required two negative PCRs, clearance, or symptom resolution. From the United States, Italy and Spain came samples of acute and convalescent COVID-19.

Those enrolled, adults aged 18 to 89 years, came from roughly 22 US areas. Participants' own reports of clinical history determined their cohort assignment. This CDR3 region has 16 residues. V was clipped by 3 bases and J by 6 bases; unmatched bases: 12. Germline V CDR1 and CDR2: LGHDT, YNNKEL (reference sequence). The chain carries TRBV3-1 (or the pseudogene TRBV3-2) and TRBJ1-1, with 8 bases aligning to TRBD1. The sequenced sample was PBMCs or T cells enriched from blood (not recorded which). The origin of this receptor is a man in his forties or fifties in a cohort exposed to, infected with or recovered from COVID-19 (not recorded which). The CDR3 sequence is CASSQGGQGREAEAFF. The DNA of the CDR3 is TGTGCCAGCAGCCAGGGCGGACAGGGCAGAGAAGCTGAAGCTTTCTTT.